This TCR beta chain was recorded in a study of T cell responses to AZD1222 COVID-19 vaccine. General study findings and limits: Rises in breadth and depth of Spike-specific TCRs came after two AZD1222 doses.

This clone occurred a few times. Its antigen is unknown. Using immunoSEQ multiplex PCR, the repertoire was profiled, and TCRdb retains in-frame clones only, with some absent. The table includes some 120,000 clones, around 90% detected once. From germline, CDR1 is SGHAT and CDR2 FQNNGV. V lost 0 bases to trimming and J lost 0 bases, with 11 bases between them. The CDR3 covers 16 residues. The TCR was taken from an adult in good health. Sequences were derived from peripheral blood, sampled on day 0 of AZD1222 vaccination. The V gene is TRBV11-2, the J gene TRBJ1-1, with D uncertain. The DNA of the CDR3 is TGTGCCAGCAGCTTAGATCGTCTGACAATGAACACTGAAGCTTTCTTT. This gives the protein CASSLDRLTMNTEAFF.